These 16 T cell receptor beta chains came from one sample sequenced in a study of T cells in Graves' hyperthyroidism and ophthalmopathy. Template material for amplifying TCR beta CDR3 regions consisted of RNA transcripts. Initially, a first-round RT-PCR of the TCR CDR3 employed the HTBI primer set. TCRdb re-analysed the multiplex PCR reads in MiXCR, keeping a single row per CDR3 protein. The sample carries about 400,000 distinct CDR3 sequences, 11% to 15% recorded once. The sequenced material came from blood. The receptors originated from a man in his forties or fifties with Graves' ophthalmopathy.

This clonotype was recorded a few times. The CDR3 DNA follows: TGTGCCAGCGGCTCCGGACAGATGGGTGAAAAACTGTTTTTT. Translating gives CASGSGQMGEKLFF. V is TRBV27 and J is TRBJ1-4, with a possible D match to TRBD1 (6 bases). The CDR3 extends over 14 amino acids. Germline V gene data show CDR1 as MNHEY and CDR2 as SMNVEV (reference sequence). V lost 8 bases and J lost 7, with 17 bases in between.

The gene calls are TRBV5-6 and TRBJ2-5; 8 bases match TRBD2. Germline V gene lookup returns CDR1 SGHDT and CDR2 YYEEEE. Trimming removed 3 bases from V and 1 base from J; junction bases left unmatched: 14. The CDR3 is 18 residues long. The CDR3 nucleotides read TGTGCCAGCAGCTACCGGGGGCTATTAGCGGGATTCCAAGAGACCCAGTACTTC. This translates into CASSYRGLLAGFQETQYF. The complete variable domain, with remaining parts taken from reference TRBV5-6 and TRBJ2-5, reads DAGVTQSPTHLIKTRGQQVTLRCSPKSGHDTVSWYQQALGQGPQFIFQYYEEEERQRGNFPDRFSGHQFPNYSSELNVNALLLGDSALYLCASSYRGLLAGFQETQYFGPGTRLLVL.

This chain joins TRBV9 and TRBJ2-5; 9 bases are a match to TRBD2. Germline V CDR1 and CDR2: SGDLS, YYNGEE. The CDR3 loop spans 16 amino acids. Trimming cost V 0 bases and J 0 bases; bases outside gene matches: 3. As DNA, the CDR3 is TGTGCCAGCAGCGTAGGAGCGGGAGGTTACCAAGAGACCCAGTACTTC. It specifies CASSVGAGGYQETQYF.

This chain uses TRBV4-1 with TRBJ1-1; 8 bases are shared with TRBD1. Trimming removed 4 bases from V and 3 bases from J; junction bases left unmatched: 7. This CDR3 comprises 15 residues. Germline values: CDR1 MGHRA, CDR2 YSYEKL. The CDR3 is CASSPETGAYTEAFF. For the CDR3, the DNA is TGCGCCAGCAGCCCAGAGACAGGGGCGTACACTGAAGCTTTCTTT.

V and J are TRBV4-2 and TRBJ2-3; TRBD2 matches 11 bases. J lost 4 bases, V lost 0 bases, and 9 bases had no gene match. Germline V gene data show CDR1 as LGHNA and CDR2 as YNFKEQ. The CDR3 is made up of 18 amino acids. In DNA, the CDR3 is TGTGCCAGCAGCCAAGAGGGCACTAGCGGGAGTTTCCCAGATACGCAGTATTTT. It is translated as CASSQEGTSGSFPDTQYF.

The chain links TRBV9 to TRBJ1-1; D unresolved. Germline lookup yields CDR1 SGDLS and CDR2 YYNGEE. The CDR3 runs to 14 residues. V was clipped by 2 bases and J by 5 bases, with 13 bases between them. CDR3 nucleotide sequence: TGTGCCAGCAGCGTCCAGGAGTTGAGAACTGAAGCTTTCTTT. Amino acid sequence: CASSVQELRTEAFF.

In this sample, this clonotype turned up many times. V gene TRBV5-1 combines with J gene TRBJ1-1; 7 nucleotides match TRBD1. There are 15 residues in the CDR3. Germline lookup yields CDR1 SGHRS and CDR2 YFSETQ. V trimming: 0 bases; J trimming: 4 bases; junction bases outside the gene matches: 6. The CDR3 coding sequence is TGCGCCAGCAGCTTGGCAGGGGGACGAGGCACTGAAGCTTTCTTT. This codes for CASSLAGGRGTEAFF.

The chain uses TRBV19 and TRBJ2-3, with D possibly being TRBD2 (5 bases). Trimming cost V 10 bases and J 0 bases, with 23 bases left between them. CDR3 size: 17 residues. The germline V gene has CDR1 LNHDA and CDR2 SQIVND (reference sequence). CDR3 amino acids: CATSSHLRAGSTDTQYF. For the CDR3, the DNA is TGTGCCACCTCCTCCCACCTGAGGGCCGGTAGCACAGATACGCAGTATTTT.

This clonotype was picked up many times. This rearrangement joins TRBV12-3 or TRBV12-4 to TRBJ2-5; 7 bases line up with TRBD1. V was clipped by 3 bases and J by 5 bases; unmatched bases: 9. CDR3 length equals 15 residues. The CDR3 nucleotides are TGTGCCAGCAGTTTTCGGTCAGGGGGTTTGGAGACCCAGTACTTC. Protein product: CASSFRSGGLETQYF.

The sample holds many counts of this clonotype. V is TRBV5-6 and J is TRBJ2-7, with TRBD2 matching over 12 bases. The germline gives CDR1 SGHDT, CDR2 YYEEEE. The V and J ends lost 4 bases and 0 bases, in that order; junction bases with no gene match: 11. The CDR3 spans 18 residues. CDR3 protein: CASSRTSGIPPGSYEQYF. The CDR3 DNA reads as TGTGCCAGCAGCCGGACTAGCGGGATTCCTCCTGGCTCCTACGAGCAGTACTTC.

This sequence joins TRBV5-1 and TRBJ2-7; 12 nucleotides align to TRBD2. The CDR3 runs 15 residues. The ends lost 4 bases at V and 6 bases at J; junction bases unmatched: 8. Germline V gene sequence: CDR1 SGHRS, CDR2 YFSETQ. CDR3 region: CASSERLAGVSEQYF. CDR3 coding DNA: TGCGCCAGCAGCGAGAGACTAGCGGGAGTTTCCGAGCAGTACTTC.

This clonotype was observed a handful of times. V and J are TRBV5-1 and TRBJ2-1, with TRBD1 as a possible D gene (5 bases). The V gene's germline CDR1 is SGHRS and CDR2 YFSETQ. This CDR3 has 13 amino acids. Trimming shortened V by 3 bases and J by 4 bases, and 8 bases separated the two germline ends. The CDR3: CASSYDRYNEQFF. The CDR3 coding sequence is TGCGCCAGCAGCTACGACAGATACAATGAGCAGTTCTTC.

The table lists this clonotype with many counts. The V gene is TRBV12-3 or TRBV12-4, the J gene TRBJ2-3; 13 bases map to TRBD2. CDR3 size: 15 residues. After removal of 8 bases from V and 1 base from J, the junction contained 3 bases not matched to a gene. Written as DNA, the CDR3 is TGTGCCAGCGGGACTAGCGGGATTGGCACAGATACGCAGTATTTT. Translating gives CASGTSGIGTDTQYF.

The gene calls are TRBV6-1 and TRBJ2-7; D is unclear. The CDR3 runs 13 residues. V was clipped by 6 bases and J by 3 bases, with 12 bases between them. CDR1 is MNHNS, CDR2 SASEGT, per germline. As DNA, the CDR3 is TGTGCCAGCAGCCGTAACAGTCTCTACGAGCAGTACTTC. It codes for CASSRNSLYEQYF.

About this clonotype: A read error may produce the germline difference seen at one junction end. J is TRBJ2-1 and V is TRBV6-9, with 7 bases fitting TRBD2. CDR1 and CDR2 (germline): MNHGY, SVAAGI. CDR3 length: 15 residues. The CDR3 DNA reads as TGTGCCAGCGGTTTAGCGGGTGGCACCTACAATGAGCAGCTCTTC. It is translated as CASGLAGGTYNEQLF.

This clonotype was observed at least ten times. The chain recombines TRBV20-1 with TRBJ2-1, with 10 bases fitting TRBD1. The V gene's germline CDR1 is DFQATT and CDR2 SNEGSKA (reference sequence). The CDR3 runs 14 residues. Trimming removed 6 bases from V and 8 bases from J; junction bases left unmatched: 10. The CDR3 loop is CSAHRDRGGDEQFF. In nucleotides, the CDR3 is TGCAGTGCCCACCGGGACAGGGGTGGCGATGAGCAGTTCTTC.